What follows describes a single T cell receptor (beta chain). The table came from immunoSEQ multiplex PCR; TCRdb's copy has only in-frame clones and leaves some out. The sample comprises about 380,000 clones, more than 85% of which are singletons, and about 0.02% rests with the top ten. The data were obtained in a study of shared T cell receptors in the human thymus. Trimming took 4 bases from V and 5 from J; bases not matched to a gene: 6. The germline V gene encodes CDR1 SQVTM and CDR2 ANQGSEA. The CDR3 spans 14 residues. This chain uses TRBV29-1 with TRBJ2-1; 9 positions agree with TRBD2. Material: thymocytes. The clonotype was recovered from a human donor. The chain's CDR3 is CSVGWTSVDNEQFF. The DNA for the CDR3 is TGCAGCGTTGGTTGGACTAGCGTAGACAATGAGCAGTTCTTC.